One and the same sample provided the 15 T cell receptor beta chains below, sequenced in a study of OX40 agonist ivuxolimab in advanced cancers. This table comes from immunoSEQ multiplex PCR, and its TCRdb copy is limited to in-frame clones, with some not included. The table records around 30,000 clones, 90% of them present only once. The material sequenced was CD4+ or CD8+ T cells sorted from blood, taken in a trial of the OX40 agonist ivuxolimab. All receptors come from an adult with an advanced solid tumor such as melanoma, head and neck, liver or kidney cancer.

The chain links TRBV28 to TRBJ2-7; D is ambiguous. Trimming removed 5 bases at V and 3 bases at J, with 29 bases between. The germline CDR1 and CDR2 sequences are MDHEN and SYDVKM. The CDR3 covers 19 residues. The DNA for the CDR3 is TGTGCCAGCAGTCCCGCCCTGTACCGAAACACGGAGAGTATCTACGAGCAGTACTTC. Translating it yields CASSPALYRNTESIYEQYF.

The rearrangement links TRBV5-1 to TRBJ2-3; maybe TRBD1 (6 bases). This CDR3 comprises 17 residues. Germline CDR1 SGHRS, CDR2 YFSETQ. Trimming shortened V by 4 bases and J by 1 base, and 19 bases separated the two germline ends. CDR3 loop: CASSGSRDTARTDTQYF. The CDR3 nucleotides are TGCGCCAGCAGCGGATCCCGGGACACCGCGCGCACAGATACGCAGTATTTT.

This sequence joins TRBV30 and TRBJ1-2, with D perhaps TRBD1 (5 bases). The CDR3 is 14 residues long. Germline V gene lookup returns CDR1 GTSNPN and CDR2 SVGIG (reference sequence). The V end lost 0 bases, the J end lost 6 bases, and 14 bases lay between the germline ends. The CDR3: CAWSVGRVSDGYTF. DNA for the CDR3: TGTGCCTGGAGTGTAGGCAGGGTTTCGGATGGCTACACCTTC.

As for this clone: Additional DNA sequences in this sample encode the identical CDR3. The chain uses TRBV20-1 and TRBJ2-7; TRBD1 might be the D (5 bases). The germline CDR1 and CDR2 sequences are DFQATT and SNEGSKA (reference sequence). The CDR3 has 11 amino acids. The ends were cut back, 5 bases at V and 3 bases at J, with 8 bases in the middle. The CDR3 sequence: CSARTGYEQYF. DNA of the CDR3: TGCAGTGCTCGAACAGGCTACGAGCAGTACTTC.

This chain connects TRBV2 to TRBJ2-7; 10 nucleotides line up with TRBD1. CDR1 and CDR2 from the germline V gene are SNHLY and FYNNEI. The trim removed 5 bases at V and 0 bases at J, leaving 7 bases unmatched. This CDR3 spans 16 amino acids. The DNA of the CDR3 is TGTGCCAGCAGTTTTCCGGGACAGGGGATCTCCTACGAGCAGTACTTC. Protein: CASSFPGQGISYEQYF.

This chain uses TRBV27 with TRBJ2-1; the D gene is possibly TRBD2 (6 bases). CDR3 length: 16 residues. The germline V gene encodes CDR1 MNHEY and CDR2 SMNVEV (reference sequence). V lost 4 bases and J 0 bases, leaving 13 bases between the germline ends. CDR3 region: CASSSASVSSYNEQFF. CDR3 nucleotides: TGTGCCAGCAGTTCCGCTAGCGTAAGCTCCTACAATGAGCAGTTCTTC.

V usage is TRBV5-1 and J usage is TRBJ1-2; a weak D match, TRBD1 (5 bases). Trimming cost V 4 bases and J 1 base, with 17 bases left between them. The CDR3 is 16 amino acids. Germline V gives CDR1 SGHRS, CDR2 YFSETQ. The CDR3, as DNA: TGCGCCAGCAGCCAGAGGGGCGAGGACTATAACTATGGCTACACCTTC. Protein product: CASSQRGEDYNYGYTF.

The chain is built from TRBV6-5 and TRBJ2-7, with TRBD1 matching over 7 bases. The ends lost 3 bases at V and 3 bases at J; junction bases unmatched: 5. The germline CDR1 and CDR2 sequences are MNHEY and SVGAGI. The CDR3 spans 14 residues. This CDR3 reads CASSYSGTVYEQYF. The CDR3 DNA follows: TGTGCCAGCAGTTATTCCGGGACAGTCTACGAGCAGTACTTC.

The chain is built from TRBV7-9 and TRBJ2-3, with TRBD2 as a possible D gene (5 bases). Deletions cut 11 bases from V and 2 bases from J, with 11 bases between. The V gene's germline CDR1 is SEHNR and CDR2 FQNEAQ (reference sequence). The CDR3 spans 12 residues. CDR3 sequence (DNA): TGTGCCCTGGCGGGCATCACAGATACGCAGTATTTT. Protein sequence: CALAGITDTQYF.

This chain joins TRBV4-1 and TRBJ2-5, with 8 bases fitting TRBD2. The ends lost 3 bases at V and 4 bases at J; junction bases unmatched: 4. Germline V lookup: CDR1 MGHRA, CDR2 YSYEKL. The CDR3 contains 14 residues. In DNA, the CDR3 is TGCGCCAGCAGCCAGACGGGAGGGCCAGAGACCCAGTACTTC. Translation gives CASSQTGGPETQYF.

This chain joins TRBV7-7 and TRBJ2-1; unclear D gene. V was pared by 2 bases and J by 7 bases, with 9 bases between. The CDR3 spans 13 residues. Germline V gene lookup returns CDR1 SSHAT and CDR2 FNYEAQ (reference sequence). The DNA of the CDR3 is TGTGCCAGCAGCTTAAACGAGGTGAATGAGCAGTTCTTC. The encoded protein is CASSLNEVNEQFF.

The chain is built from TRBV6-4 and TRBJ2-2, with D possibly matching TRBD2 (5 bases). V was shortened by 4 bases and J by 5 bases, with 5 bases between the two germline ends. CDR1 MRHNA and CDR2 SNTAGT come from the germline V gene. The CDR3 runs to 12 residues. The CDR3, as DNA: TGTGCCAGCAGTGCGGGAACCGGGGAGCTGTTTTTT. Its translation is CASSAGTGELFF.

The chain carries TRBV27 and TRBJ2-1; D unresolved. Germline CDR1 and CDR2: MNHEY and SMNVEV (reference sequence). The CDR3 sequence is 14 residues long. Between the trimmed V and J ends, which lost 6 bases and 2 bases, there was a span of 11 bases. DNA for the CDR3: TGTGCCAGCAGCGACGAGTCCACCTACAATGAGCAGTTCTTC. It is translated as CASSDESTYNEQFF.

Written as DNA, the CDR3 is TGTGCCAGTTCCCAGACAGGGCTTTACGAGCAGTACTTC. Protein: CASSQTGLYEQYF. J is TRBJ2-7 and V is TRBV19, with 7 bases that match TRBD1. Germline V lookup: CDR1 LNHDA, CDR2 SQIVND (reference sequence). Trimming took 8 bases from V and 4 from J; bases not matched to a gene: 8. The CDR3 runs 13 residues.

The chain joins TRBV25-1 to TRBJ1-1; D not resolved. CDR3 length: 15 amino acids. Between the trimmed V and J ends, which lost 1 base and 0 bases, there was a span of 9 bases. Germline CDR1 reads MGHDK; CDR2 reads SYGVNS. Here the CDR3 reads CASSEFGLMNTEAFF. The CDR3 DNA reads as TGTGCCAGCAGTGAATTTGGACTGATGAACACTGAAGCTTTCTTT.